This TCR beta chain was captured in a study of blood T cell repertoires in COVID-19. Per the germline V gene, CDR1 is LNHDA and CDR2 is SQIVND (reference sequence). V was clipped by 5 bases and J by 2 bases, with 19 bases between them. CDR3 length: 17 residues. Assay: immunoSEQ multiplex PCR; the TCRdb copy retains only in-frame clones and omits some. Among about 250,000 clones listed, 88% were seen once. The sequenced sample consisted of peripheral blood. This receptor was identified in a woman aged 25-40 years with COVID-19, enrolled during active disease. The genes are TRBV19 and TRBJ2-1, with D possibly matching TRBD2 (6 bases). As DNA, the CDR3 is TGTGCCAGTAGTCTAACCCCCTCGGGGGTCCCCTACAATGAGCAGTTCTTC. It is translated as CASSLTPSGVPYNEQFF.